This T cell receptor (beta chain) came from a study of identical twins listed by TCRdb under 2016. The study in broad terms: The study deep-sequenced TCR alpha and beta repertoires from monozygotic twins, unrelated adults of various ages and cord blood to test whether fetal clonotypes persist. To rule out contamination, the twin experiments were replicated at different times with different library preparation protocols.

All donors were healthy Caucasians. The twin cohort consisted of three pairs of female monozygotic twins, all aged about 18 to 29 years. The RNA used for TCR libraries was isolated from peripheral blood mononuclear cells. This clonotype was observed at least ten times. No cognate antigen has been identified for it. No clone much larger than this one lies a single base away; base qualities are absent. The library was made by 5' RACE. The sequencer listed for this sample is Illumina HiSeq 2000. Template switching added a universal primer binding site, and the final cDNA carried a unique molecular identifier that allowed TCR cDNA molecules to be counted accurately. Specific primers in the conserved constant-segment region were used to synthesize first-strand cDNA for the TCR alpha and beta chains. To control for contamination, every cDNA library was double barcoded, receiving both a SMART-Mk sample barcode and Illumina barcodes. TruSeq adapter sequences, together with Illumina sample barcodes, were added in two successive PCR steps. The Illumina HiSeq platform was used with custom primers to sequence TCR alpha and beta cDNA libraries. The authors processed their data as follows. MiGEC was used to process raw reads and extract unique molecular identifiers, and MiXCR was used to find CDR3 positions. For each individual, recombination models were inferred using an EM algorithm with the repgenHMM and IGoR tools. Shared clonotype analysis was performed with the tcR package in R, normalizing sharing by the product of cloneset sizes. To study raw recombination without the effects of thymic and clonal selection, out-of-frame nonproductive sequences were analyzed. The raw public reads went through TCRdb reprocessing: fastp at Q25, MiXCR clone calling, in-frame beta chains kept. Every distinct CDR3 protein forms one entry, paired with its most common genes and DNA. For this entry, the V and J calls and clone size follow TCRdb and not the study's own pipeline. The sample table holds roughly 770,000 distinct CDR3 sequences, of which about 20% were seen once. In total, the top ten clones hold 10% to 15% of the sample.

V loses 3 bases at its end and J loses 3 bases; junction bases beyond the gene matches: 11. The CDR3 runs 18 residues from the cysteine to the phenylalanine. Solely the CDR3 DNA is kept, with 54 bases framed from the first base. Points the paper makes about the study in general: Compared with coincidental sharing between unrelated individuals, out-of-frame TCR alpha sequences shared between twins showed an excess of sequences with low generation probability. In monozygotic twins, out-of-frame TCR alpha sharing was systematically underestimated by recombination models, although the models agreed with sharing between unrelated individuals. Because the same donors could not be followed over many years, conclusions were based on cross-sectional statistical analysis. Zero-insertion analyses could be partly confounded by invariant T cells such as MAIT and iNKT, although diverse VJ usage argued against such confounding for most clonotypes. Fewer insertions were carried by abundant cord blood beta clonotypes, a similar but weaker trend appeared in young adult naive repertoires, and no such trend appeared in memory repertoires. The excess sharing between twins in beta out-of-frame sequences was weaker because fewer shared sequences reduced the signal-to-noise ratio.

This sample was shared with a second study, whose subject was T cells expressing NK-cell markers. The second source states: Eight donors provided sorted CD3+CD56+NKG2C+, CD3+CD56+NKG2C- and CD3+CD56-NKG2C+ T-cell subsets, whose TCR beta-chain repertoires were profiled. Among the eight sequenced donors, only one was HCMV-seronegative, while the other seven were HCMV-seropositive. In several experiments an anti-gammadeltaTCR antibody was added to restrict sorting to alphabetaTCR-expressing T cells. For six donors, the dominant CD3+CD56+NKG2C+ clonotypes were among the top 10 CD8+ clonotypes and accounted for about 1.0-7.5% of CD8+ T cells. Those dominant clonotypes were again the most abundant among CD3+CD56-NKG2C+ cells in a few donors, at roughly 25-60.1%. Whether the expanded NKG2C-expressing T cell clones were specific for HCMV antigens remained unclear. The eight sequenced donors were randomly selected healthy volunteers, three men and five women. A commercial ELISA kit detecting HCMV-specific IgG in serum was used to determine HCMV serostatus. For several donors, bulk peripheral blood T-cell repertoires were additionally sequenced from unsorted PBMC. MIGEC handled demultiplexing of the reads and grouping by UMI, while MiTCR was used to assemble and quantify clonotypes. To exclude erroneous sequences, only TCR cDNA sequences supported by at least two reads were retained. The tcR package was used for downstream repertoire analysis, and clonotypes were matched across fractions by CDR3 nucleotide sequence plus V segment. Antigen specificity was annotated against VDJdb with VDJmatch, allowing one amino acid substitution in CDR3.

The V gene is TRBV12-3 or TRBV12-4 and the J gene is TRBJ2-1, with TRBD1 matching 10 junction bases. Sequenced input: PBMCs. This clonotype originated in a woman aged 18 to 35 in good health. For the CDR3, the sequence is CASSFGTGVPINYNEQFF. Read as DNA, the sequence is TGTGCCAGCAGTTTCGGGACAGGGGTCCCCATAAACTACAATGAGCAGTTCTTC.